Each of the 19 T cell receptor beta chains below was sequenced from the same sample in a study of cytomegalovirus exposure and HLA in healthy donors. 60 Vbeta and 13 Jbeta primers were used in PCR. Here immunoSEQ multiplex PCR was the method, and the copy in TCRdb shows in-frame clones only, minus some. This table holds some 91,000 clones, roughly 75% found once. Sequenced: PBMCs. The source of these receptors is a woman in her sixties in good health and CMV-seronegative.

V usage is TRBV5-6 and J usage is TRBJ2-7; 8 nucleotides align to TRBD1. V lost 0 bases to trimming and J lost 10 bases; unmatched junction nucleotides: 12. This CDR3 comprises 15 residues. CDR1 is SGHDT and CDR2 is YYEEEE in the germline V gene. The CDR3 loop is CASSLGTGSMKQQYF. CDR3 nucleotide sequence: TGTGCCAGCAGCTTGGGGACAGGGTCAATGAAGCAACAGTACTTC.

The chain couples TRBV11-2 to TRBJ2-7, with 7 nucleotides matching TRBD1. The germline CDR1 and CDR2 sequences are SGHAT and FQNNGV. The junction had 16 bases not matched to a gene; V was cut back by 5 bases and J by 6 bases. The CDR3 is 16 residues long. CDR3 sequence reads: CASSLLLGTATGEQYF. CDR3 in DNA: TGTGCCAGCAGCCTCCTCCTGGGGACAGCCACGGGCGAGCAGTACTTC.

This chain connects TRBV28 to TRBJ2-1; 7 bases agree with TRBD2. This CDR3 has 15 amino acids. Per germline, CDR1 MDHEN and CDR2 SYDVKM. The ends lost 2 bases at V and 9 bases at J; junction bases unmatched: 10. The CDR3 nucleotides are TGTGCCAGCAGTTTAAAGTTGGGAGGGTCACCTGAGCAGTTCTTC. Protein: CASSLKLGGSPEQFF.

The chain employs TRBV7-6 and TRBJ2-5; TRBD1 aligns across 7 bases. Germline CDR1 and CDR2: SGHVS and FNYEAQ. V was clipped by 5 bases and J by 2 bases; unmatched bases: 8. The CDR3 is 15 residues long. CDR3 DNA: TGTGCCAGCAGCCCTAGACGACAGGGACAAGAGACCCAGTACTTC. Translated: CASSPRRQGQETQYF.

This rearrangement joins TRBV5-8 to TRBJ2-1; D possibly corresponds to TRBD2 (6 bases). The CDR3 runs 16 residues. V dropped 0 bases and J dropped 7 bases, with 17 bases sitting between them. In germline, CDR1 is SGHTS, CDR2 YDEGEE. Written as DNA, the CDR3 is TGTGCCAGCAGCTTGGACCCGTCCCGGGAGTTGAATGAGCAGTTCTTC. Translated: CASSLDPSRELNEQFF.

The CDR3 DNA reads TGTGCCAGCAGTTACCGCGGGAAAGAGACCCAGTACTTC. Residues: CASSYRGKETQYF. The chain recombines TRBV6-5 with TRBJ2-5, with a weak D call TRBD2 (6 bases). Germline values: CDR1 MNHEY, CDR2 SVGAGI. Trimming left V 2 bases short and J 3 bases short, with 7 bases between. The CDR3 runs to 13 residues.

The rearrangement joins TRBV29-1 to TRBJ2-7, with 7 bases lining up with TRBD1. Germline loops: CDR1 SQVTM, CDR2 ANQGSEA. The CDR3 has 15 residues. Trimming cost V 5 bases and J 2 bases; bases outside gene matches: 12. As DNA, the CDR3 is TGCAGCGTTCTTGGCGTGGGGGACAGTGCCTACGAGCAGTACTTC. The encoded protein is CSVLGVGDSAYEQYF.

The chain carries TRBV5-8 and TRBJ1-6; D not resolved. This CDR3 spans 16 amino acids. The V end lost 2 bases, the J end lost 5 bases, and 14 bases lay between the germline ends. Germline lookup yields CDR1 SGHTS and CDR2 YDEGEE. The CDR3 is CASSFSGRFDNSPLHF. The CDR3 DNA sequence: TGTGCCAGCAGCTTCTCCGGGAGGTTTGATAATTCACCCCTCCACTTT. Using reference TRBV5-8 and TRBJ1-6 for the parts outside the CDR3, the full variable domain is EAGVTQSPTHLIKTRGQQATLRCSPISGHTSVYWYQQALGLGLQFLLWYDEGEERNRGNFPPRFSGRQFPNYSSELNVNALELEDSALYLCASSFSGRFDNSPLHFGNGTRLTVT.

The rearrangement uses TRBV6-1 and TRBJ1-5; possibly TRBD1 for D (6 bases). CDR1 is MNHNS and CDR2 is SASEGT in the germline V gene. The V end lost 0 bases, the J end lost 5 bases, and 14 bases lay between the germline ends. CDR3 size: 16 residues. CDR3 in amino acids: CASSEAGGAAHQPQHF. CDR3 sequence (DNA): TGTGCCAGCAGTGAAGCGGGGGGGGCGGCCCATCAGCCCCAGCATTTT.

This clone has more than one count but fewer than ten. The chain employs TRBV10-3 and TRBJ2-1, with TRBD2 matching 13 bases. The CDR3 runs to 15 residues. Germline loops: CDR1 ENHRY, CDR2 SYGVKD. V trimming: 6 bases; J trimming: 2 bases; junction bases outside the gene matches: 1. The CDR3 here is CAISGTSGAYNEQFF. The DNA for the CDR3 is TGTGCCATCAGCGGGACTAGCGGGGCCTACAATGAGCAGTTCTTC.

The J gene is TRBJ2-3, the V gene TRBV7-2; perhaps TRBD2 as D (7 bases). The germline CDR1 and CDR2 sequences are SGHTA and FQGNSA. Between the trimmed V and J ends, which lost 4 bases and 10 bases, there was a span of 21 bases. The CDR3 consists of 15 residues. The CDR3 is CASSSLQGGGAPQYF. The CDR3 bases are TGTGCCAGCAGCTCCCTTCAGGGAGGGGGGGCCCCGCAGTATTTT.

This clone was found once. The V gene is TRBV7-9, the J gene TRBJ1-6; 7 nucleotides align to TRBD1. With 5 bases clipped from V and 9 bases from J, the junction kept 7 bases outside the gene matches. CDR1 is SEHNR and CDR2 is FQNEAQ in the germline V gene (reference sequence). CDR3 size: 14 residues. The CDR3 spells CASSLVQGGSPLHF. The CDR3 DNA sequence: TGTGCCAGCAGCCTAGTGCAGGGGGGTTCACCCCTCCACTTT.

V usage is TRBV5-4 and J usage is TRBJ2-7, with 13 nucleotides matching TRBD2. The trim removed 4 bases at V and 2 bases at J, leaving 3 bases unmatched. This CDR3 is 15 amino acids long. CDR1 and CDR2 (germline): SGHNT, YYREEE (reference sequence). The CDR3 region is CASSGGTSGTYEQYF. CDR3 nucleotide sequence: TGTGCCAGCAGCGGCGGGACTAGCGGGACCTACGAGCAGTACTTC.

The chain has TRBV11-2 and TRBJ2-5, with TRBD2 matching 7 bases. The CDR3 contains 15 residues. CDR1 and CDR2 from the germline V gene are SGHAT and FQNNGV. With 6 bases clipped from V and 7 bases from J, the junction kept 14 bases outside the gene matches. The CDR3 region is CASRQPYRPGGTQYF. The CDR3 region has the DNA TGTGCCAGCAGGCAGCCGTACAGGCCGGGAGGGACCCAGTACTTC.

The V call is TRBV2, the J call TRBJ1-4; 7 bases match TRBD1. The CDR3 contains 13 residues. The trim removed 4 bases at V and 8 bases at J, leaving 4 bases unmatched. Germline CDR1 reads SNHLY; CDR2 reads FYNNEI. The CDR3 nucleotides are TGTGCCAGCAGTGGGGGGACAGACGAAAAACTGTTTTTT. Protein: CASSGGTDEKLFF.

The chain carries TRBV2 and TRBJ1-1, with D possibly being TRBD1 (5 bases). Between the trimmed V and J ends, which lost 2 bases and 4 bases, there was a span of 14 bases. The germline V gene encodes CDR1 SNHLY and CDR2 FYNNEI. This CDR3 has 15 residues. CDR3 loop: CASSEPGGEGTEAFF. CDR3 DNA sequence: TGTGCCAGCAGTGAACCCGGGGGGGAGGGCACTGAAGCTTTCTTT.

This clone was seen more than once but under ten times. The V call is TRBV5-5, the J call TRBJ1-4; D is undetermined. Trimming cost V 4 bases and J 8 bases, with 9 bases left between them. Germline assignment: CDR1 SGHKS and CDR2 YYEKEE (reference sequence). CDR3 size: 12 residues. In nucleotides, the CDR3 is TGTGCCAGCAGCCTTGACGGGGAAAAACTGTTTTTT. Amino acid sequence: CASSLDGEKLFF. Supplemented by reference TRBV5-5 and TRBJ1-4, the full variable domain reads DAGVTQSPTHLIKTRGQQVTLRCSPISGHKSVSWYQQVLGQGPQFIFQYYEKEERGRGNFPDRFSARQFPNYSSELNVNALLLGDSALYLCASSLDGEKLFFGSGTQLSVL.

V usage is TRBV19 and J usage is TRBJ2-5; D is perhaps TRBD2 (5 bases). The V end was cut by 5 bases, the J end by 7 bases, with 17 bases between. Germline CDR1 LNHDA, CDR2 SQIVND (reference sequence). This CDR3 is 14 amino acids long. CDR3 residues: CASSLRTGDGTQYF. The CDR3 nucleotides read TGTGCCAGTAGTCTCCGGACTGGCGATGGGACCCAGTACTTC.

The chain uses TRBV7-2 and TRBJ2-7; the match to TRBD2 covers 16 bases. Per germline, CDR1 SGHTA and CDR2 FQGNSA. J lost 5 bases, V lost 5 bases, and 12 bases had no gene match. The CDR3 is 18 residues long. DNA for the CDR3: TGTGCCAGCAGCCGACTGATGGGACTAGCGGGGGGGCACGACGAGCAGTACTTC. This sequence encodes CASSRLMGLAGGHDEQYF.